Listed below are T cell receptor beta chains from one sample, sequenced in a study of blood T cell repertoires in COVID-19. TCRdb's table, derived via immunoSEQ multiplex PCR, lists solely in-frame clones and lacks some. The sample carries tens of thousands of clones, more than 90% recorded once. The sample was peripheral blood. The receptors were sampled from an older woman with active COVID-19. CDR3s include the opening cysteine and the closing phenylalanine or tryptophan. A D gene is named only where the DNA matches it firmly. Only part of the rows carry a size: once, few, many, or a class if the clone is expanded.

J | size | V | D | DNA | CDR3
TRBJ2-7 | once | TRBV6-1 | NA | TGTGCCAGCAGTGAAGCGTTCCGTCGAGGGTACGGCGAGCAGTACTTC | CASSEAFRRGYGEQYF
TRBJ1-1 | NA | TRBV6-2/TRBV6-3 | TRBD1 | TGTGCCAGCAGTCATGGGACAGGCGCACGGAACACTGAAGCTTTCTTT | CASSHGTGARNTEAFF
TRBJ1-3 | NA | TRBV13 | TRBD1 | TGTGCCAGCAGCTTAGGCCTCAGGGGGGTGGACACCATATATTTT | CASSLGLRGVDTIYF
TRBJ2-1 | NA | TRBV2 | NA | TGTGCCAGCACTCAGATCGAGTCAGGGGCCGATGAGCAGTTCTTC | CASTQIESGADEQFF
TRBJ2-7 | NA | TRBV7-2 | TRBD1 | TGTGCCAGCAGCCCACACTTCCAGGGGGACGGCGAGCAGTACTTC | CASSPHFQGDGEQYF
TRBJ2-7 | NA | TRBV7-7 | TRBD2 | TGTGCTAGCAGCGTGGGGAGGGGTTTGGACGAGCAGTACTTC | CASSVGRGLDEQYF
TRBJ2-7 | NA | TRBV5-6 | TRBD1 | TGTGCCAGCAGCTGGGTCGGACAGGGGGCCTACGAGCAGTACTTC | CASSWVGQGAYEQYF
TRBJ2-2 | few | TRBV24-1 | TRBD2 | TGTGCCACCAGTGATGGCGGGAGAGAGACCGGGGAGCTGTTTTTT | CATSDGGRETGELFF
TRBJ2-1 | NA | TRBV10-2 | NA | TGCGCCAGCACCGACAGATCCCCAAACAATGAGCAGTTCTTC | CASTDRSPNNEQFF
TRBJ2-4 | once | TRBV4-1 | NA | TGCGCCAGCAGCCAAGATACCAGCAGGCTAGCCAAAAACATTCAGTACTTC | CASSQDTSRLAKNIQYF
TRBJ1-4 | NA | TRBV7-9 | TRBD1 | TGTGCTATCCAGGGGGCTGGAGAAAAACTGTTTTTT | CAIQGAGEKLFF
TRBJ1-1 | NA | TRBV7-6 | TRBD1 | TGTGCCAGCAGCCCCTACGGACAGGCCTCCTTAGAAGCTTTCTTT | CASSPYGQASLEAFF
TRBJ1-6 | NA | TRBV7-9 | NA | TGTGCCAGCACTGGGGGGAGCTCCTATAATTCACCCCTCCACTTT | CASTGGSSYNSPLHF
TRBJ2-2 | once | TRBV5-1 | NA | TGCGCCAGCAGCTTGGATCACAGAACCGGGGAGCTGTTTTTT | CASSLDHRTGELFF
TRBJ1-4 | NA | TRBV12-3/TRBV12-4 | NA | TGTGCCAGCAGTTTAACAACAGGGAGAGAACTGTTTTTT | CASSLTTGRELFF
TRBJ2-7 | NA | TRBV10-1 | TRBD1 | TGCGCCAGCAGTTCGACAACCGGGACAGGGATTTACGAGCAGTACTTC | CASSSTTGTGIYEQYF
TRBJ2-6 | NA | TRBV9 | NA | TGTGCCAGCAGCGTAGGCGGGGGCGGATCGGGGGCCAACGTCCTGACTTTC | CASSVGGGGSGANVLTF
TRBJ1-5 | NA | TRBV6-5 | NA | TGTGCCAGCAGGTCAGGGTTGGGTAGCAATCAGCCCCAGCATTTT | CASRSGLGSNQPQHF
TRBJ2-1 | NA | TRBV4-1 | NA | TGCGCCAGCAGCCAAGTGGGCGCTTCGAATGAGCAGTTCTTC | CASSQVGASNEQFF
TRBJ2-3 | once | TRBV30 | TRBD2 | TGTGCCTGGAGTCGTCGGCTAGCGGTCACAGATACGCAGTATTTT | CAWSRRLAVTDTQYF
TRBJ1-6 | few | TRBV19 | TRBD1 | TGTGCCAGTCTCGACAGGGGCGGCAAGAATTCACCCCTCCACTTT | CASLDRGGKNSPLHF
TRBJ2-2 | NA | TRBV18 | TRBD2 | TGTGCCAGCTCACCGAATTTAGCGGGGAAAACCACCGGGGAGCTGTTTTTT | CASSPNLAGKTTGELFF